This T cell receptor beta chain emerged from a study of blood T cell repertoires in COVID-19. Study as a whole: Donors in the United States, Italy and Spain gave samples during acute or convalescent COVID-19. Sources were T cells, B-cell-depleted T cells, or PBMCs; the material itself was cDNA or gDNA.

In the original processing: Reference gene primer amplification gave estimated nucleated cell counts. The protocol was immunoSEQ multiplex PCR, while the TCRdb copy is restricted to in-frame clones and leaves out a portion. The V and J calls and clone size were taken over from that table, and D and trimming were inferred from the DNA. The data show more than 45,000 clones, with around 80% seen just once and roughly a fifth held by the top ten. CDR1 is MDHEN and CDR2 is SYDVKM in the germline V gene. The ends were cut back, 3 bases at V and 3 bases at J, with 11 bases in the middle. The CDR3 sequence is 15 residues long.

The chain recombines TRBV28 with TRBJ2-2; a weak D match, TRBD2 (6 bases). Sequencing used peripheral blood. The receptor was derived from a woman aged 55-69 years with acute or convalescent COVID-19. The CDR3 is CASSLEGPYTGELFF. CDR3 nucleotides: TGTGCCAGCAGTTTGGAGGGGCCGTACACCGGGGAGCTGTTTTTT.